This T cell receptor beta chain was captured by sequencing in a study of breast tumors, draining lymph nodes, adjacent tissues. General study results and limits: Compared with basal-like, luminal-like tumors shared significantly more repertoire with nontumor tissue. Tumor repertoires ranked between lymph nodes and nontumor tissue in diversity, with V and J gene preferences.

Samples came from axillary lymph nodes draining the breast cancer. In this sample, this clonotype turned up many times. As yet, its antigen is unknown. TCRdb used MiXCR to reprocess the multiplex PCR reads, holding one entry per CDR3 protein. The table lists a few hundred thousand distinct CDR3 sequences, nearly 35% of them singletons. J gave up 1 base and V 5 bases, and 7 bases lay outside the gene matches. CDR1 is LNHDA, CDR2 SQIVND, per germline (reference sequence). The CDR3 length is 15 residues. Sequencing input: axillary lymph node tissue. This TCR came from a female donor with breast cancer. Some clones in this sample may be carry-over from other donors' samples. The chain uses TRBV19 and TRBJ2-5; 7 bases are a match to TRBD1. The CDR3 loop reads CASSSGQLIQETQYF. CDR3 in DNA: TGTGCCAGTAGTTCGGGACAGTTAATCCAAGAGACCCAGTACTTC.